This T cell receptor (beta chain) appears in the sequencing data of a study of identical twins (TCRdb year 2016). Looking at the study overall: To test whether fetal clonotypes persist, the study used deep sequencing on TCR alpha and beta repertoires from monozygotic twins, unrelated adults of various ages, and cord blood. To rule out contamination, replicate twin experiments were performed at different times with different library preparation protocols.

Results and caveats for the whole study, not just this receptor: Excess twin sharing in beta out-of-frame sequences was weaker because fewer shared sequences lowered the signal-to-noise ratio. In monozygotic twins, recombination models systematically underestimated out-of-frame TCR alpha sharing, but the models matched the sharing seen between unrelated individuals. Abundant cord blood beta clonotypes had fewer insertions, young adult naive repertoires showed a similar but weaker trend, and memory repertoires showed no such trend. Zero-insertion analyses could be partly confounded by invariant T cells such as MAIT and iNKT, though diverse VJ usage argued against such confounding for most clonotypes. Because the same donors could not be followed over many years, conclusions were based on cross-sectional statistical analysis. Compared with coincidental sharing between unrelated individuals, out-of-frame TCR alpha sequences shared between twins had an excess of sequences with low generation probability.

All donors were healthy Caucasians. The twin cohort comprised three pairs of female monozygotic twins, all aged about 18 to 30 years. Positive isolation kits from Invitrogen were used to isolate the CD4+ and CD8+ T cell populations. Details on this clonotype: What this receptor recognizes is not known. Base qualities are not provided; no much larger clone lies one nucleotide away.

Germline trimming amounts to 4 bases on V and 3 bases on J, with 3 as the count of junction bases outside the gene matches. According to the germline V gene, CDR1 reads ENHRY and CDR2 reads SYGVKD. CDR3 length: 15 amino acids, cysteine to phenylalanine. The entry retains the CDR3 DNA only, 45 bases that are in frame from base 1. Library construction relied on 5' RACE. The run used an Illumina HiSeq 2000. A universal primer binding site was introduced by template switching, and a unique molecular identifier was present in the final cDNA, enabling accurate counting of TCR cDNA molecules. First-strand cDNA for TCR alpha and beta chains was synthesized from specific primers in the conserved constant-segment region. To control for contamination, each cDNA library was double barcoded with a SMART-Mk sample barcode plus Illumina barcodes. TruSeq adapter sequences along with Illumina sample barcodes were introduced in two successive PCR steps. TCR alpha and beta cDNA libraries were sequenced on the Illumina HiSeq platform with custom primers. The source study handled its data this way. MiGEC processed the raw reads to extract unique molecular identifiers, while MiXCR was used to determine the CDR3 positions. For each individual, recombination models were inferred using an EM algorithm with the repgenHMM and IGoR tools. Shared clonotypes were analyzed with the tcR package in R, and sharing was normalized by the product of cloneset sizes. To study raw recombination without the effects of thymic and clonal selection, out-of-frame nonproductive sequences were analyzed. TCRdb ran its own pipeline on the public reads, namely fastp trimming at Q25 and MiXCR clone calling, and kept in-frame beta chains. All rows with the same CDR3 protein become a single entry with the most common DNA and genes. The authors' filters were not applied to this entry. The sample table holds a few hundred thousand distinct CDR3 sequences, of which 15% were seen once. The ten most abundant clones make up around 0.48% of the sample.

These data were likewise used in another study, on yellow fever vaccine responses in identical twins. Drawing on the second study: According to the authors, the vaccine-induced T cell response in identical twins seemed to be partly convergent and partly specific to each individual. In the study, vaccine-responding T cell clones were precisely tracked in identical twins.

Sequences were obtained from CD4+ T cells sorted from blood. The chain is assembled from TRBV10-3 and TRBJ2-2; TRBD2 matches 9 bases in the middle. The clonotype was recovered from a woman under 30 in good health. The bases are TGTGCCATCAGTGTATTAGCGGGGGACACCGGGGAGCTGTTTTTT. It codes for CAISVLAGDTGELFF.